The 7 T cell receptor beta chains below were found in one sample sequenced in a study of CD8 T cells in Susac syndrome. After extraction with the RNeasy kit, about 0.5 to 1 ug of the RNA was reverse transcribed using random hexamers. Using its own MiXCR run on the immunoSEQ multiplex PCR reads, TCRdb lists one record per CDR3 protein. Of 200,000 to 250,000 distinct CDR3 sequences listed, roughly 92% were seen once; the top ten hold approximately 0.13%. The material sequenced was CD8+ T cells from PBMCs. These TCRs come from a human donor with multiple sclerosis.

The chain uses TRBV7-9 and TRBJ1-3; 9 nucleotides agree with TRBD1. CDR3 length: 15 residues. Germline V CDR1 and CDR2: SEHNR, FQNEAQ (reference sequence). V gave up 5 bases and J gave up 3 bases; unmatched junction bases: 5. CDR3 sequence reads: CASSLQGADGNTIYF. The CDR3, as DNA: TGTGCCAGCAGCCTACAGGGGGCTGATGGAAACACCATATATTTT. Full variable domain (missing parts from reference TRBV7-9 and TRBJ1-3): DTGVSQNPRHKITKRGQNVTFRCDPISEHNRLYWYRQTLGQGPEFLTYFQNEAQLEKSRLLSDRFSAERPKGSFSTLEIQRTEQGDSAMYLCASSLQGADGNTIYFGEGSWLTVV.

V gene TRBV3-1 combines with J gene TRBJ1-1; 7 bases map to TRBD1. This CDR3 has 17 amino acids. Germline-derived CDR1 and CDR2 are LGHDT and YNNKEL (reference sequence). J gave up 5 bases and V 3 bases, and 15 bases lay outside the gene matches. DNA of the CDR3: TGTGCCAGCAGCCACGCCGGGACAGCTATCTTAGGGACTGAAGCTTTCTTT. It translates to CASSHAGTAILGTEAFF.

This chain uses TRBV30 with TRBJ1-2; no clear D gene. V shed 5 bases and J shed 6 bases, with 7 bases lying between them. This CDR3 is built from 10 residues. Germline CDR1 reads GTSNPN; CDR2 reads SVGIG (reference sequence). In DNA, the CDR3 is TGTGCCTGGGACTTGGATGGCTACACCTTC. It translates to CAWDLDGYTF.

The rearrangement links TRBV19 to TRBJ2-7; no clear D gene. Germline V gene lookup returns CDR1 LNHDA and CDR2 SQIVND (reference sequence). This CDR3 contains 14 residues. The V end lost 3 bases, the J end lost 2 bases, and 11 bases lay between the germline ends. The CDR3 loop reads CASSMSPKTYEQYF. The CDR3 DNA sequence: TGTGCCAGTAGTATGTCCCCCAAGACCTACGAGCAGTACTTC.

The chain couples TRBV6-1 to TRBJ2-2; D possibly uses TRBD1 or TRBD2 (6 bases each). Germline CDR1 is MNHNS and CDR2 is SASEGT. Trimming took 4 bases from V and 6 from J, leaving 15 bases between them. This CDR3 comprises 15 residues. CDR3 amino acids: CASSGGGGVAGELFF. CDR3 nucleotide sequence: TGTGCCAGCAGTGGTGGGGGCGGGGTCGCCGGGGAGCTGTTTTTT.

The CDR3 DNA follows: TGTGCCAGCAGCTTAGTCCAAAACACCGGGGAGCTGTTTTTT. It yields the protein CASSLVQNTGELFF. The chain couples TRBV7-9 to TRBJ2-2; no clear D. CDR3 length equals 14 residues. Germline lookup yields CDR1 SEHNR and CDR2 FQNEAQ (reference sequence). Trimming cost V 1 base and J 2 bases, with 5 bases left between them.

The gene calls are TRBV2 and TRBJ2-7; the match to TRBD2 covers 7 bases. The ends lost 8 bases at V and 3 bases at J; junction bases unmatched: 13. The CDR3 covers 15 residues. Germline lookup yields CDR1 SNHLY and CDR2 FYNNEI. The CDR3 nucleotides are TGTGCCAGCCAGCGGTGGGGGGGTGAGGACTACGAGCAGTACTTC. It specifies CASQRWGGEDYEQYF.